Presented here are 11 T cell receptor beta chains from one specimen sequenced in a study of blood T cell repertoires in COVID-19. Libraries were prepared by immunoSEQ multiplex PCR; TCRdb keeps only in-frame clonotypes and omits some of them. The sample yields about 170,000 clones, just under 85% seen once. Sequenced: peripheral blood. The source of these receptors is a woman older than 75 with COVID-19, enrolled during active disease.

The rearrangement joins TRBV28 to TRBJ2-1, with unresolved D. The germline CDR1 and CDR2 sequences are MDHEN and SYDVKM. V was clipped by 3 bases and J by 9 bases, with 3 bases between them. The length of the CDR3 is 10 residues. In DNA, the CDR3 is TGTGCCAGCAGTTTCGGTGAGCAGTTCTTC. Its translation is CASSFGEQFF.

CDR3 sequence (DNA): TGTGCCAGCAGACTAGCGGGACGAGTTAATTACGAGCAGTACTTC. As protein: CASRLAGRVNYEQYF. This chain joins TRBV27 and TRBJ2-7, with 10 bases identical to TRBD2. CDR1 MNHEY and CDR2 SMNVEV come from the germline V gene (reference sequence). The CDR3 has 15 residues. V shed 6 bases and J 4 bases; nucleotides not matched to a gene: 9.

The genes are TRBV28 and TRBJ1-2, with TRBD1 identical over 9 bases. This CDR3 contains 15 residues. Germline CDR1 is MDHEN and CDR2 is SYDVKM. The junction had 6 bases not matched to a gene; V was cut back by 2 bases and J by 5 bases. The CDR3 is CASSLDRDRVYGYTF. In nucleotides, the CDR3 is TGTGCCAGCAGTTTAGATCGGGACAGGGTGTATGGCTACACCTTC.

This clone came up a few times. V gene TRBV7-9 combines with J gene TRBJ1-2; 8 nucleotides agree with TRBD1. Germline V gives CDR1 SEHNR, CDR2 FQNEAQ (reference sequence). Trimming took 3 bases from V and 8 from J; bases not matched to a gene: 5. The CDR3 extends over 13 amino acids. The CDR3 sequence is CASSLTGADGYTF. As DNA, the CDR3 is TGTGCCAGCAGCTTGACAGGGGCCGACGGCTACACCTTC.

The chain joins TRBV15 to TRBJ1-4, with TRBD1 identical over 9 bases. The CDR3 is made up of 15 amino acids. The V gene end was trimmed by 3 bases and the J gene end by 7 bases; junction bases not matched to a gene: 6. Germline V gene lookup returns CDR1 LNHNV and CDR2 YYDKDF (reference sequence). The CDR3 coding sequence is TGTGCCACCAGCAGCCCAACAGGGGGCACTGAAAAACTGTTTTTT. The encoded protein is CATSSPTGGTEKLFF.

The chain couples TRBV2 to TRBJ2-2; 12 nucleotides match TRBD2. Germline V gene sequence: CDR1 SNHLY, CDR2 FYNNEI. V lost 4 bases and J lost 3; bases outside the gene matches: 6. The CDR3 has 17 residues. CDR3 loop: CASSALAGGPDTGELFF. The CDR3 DNA sequence: TGTGCCAGCAGTGCTCTAGCGGGAGGGCCCGACACCGGGGAGCTGTTTTTT.

This clone appeared a few times. This chain uses TRBV18 with TRBJ2-7; D may be TRBD2 (5 bases). Germline-derived CDR1 and CDR2 are KGHSH and LQKENI. V gave up 1 base and J gave up 3 bases, with 10 bases separating them. The CDR3 covers 14 residues. This CDR3 reads CASSPLSGNYEQYF. In DNA, the CDR3 is TGTGCCAGCTCACCACTCAGCGGCAACTACGAGCAGTACTTC. Filled out from reference TRBV18 and TRBJ2-7, the complete variable domain reads NAGVMQNPRHLVRRRGQEARLRCSPMKGHSHVYWYRQLPEEGLKFMVYLQKENIIDESGMPKERFSAEFPKEGPSILRIQQVVRGDSAAYFCASSPLSGNYEQYFGPGTRLTVT.

Worth noting for this clone: Other DNA sequences in this specimen translate into the identical CDR3. The chain couples TRBV5-1 to TRBJ2-7; 11 nucleotides match TRBD1. CDR1 SGHRS and CDR2 YFSETQ come from the germline V gene. The CDR3 length is 14 residues. J lost 0 bases, V lost 5 bases, and 1 base had no gene match. This CDR3 reads CASRGQGASYEQYF. The DNA for the CDR3 is TGCGCCAGCAGAGGACAGGGGGCCTCCTACGAGCAGTACTTC.

V is TRBV18 and J is TRBJ2-3; TRBD2 matches 13 bases. This CDR3 has 16 amino acids. The V gene's germline CDR1 is KGHSH and CDR2 LQKENI. Germline trimming cut 6 bases from V and 5 bases from J; bases unmatched to any gene: 8. Here the CDR3 reads CASSRTSGRSEDTQYF. Here the CDR3 DNA reads TGTGCCAGCTCTCGGACTAGCGGGAGATCGGAAGATACGCAGTATTTT.

The chain uses TRBV30 and TRBJ1-5, with D tentatively TRBD1 (5 bases). This CDR3 is 17 amino acids long. V was trimmed by 1 base and J by 1 base, leaving 17 bases between them. CDR1 is GTSNPN and CDR2 is SVGIG in the germline V gene (reference sequence). This CDR3 is CAWSARRVPGSNQPQHF. DNA of the CDR3: TGTGCCTGGAGTGCTCGCAGGGTACCCGGGAGCAATCAGCCCCAGCATTTT.

The chain links TRBV5-1 to TRBJ2-2; the D gene is possibly TRBD2 (7 bases). The CDR3 extends over 18 amino acids. The germline gives CDR1 SGHRS, CDR2 YFSETQ. Trimming took 2 bases from V and 3 from J, leaving 20 bases between them. This chain's CDR3 is CASSLSWDKRGHTGELFF. CDR3 DNA sequence: TGCGCCAGCAGCTTATCGTGGGACAAGCGGGGACACACCGGGGAGCTGTTTTTT.